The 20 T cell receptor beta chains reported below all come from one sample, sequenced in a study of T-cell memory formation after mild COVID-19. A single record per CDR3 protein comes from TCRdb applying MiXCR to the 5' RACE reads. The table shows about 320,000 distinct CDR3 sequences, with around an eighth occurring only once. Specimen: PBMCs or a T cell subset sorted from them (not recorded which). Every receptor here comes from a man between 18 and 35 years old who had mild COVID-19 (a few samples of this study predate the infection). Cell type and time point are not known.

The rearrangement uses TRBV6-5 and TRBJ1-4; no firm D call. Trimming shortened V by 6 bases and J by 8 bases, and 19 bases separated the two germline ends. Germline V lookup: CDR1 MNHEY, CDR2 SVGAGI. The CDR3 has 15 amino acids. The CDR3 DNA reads TGTGCCAGCAGCCGGGAGGGAATGGTTCAGGAAAAACTGTTTTTT. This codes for CASSREGMVQEKLFF.

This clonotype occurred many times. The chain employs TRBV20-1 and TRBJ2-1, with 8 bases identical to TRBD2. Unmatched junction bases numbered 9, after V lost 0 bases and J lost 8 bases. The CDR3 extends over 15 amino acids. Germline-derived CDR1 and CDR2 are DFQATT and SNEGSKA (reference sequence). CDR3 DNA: TGCAGTGCTAGAGATACCGGGGGGGCCGTCGATGAGCAGTTCTTC. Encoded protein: CSARDTGGAVDEQFF.

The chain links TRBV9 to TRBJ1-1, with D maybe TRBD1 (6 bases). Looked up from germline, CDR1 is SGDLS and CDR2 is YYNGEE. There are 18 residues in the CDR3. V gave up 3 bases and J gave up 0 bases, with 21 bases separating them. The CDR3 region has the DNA TGTGCCAGCAGCGCCGACCCCCCAGGGGCGGATCTGAACACTGAAGCTTTCTTT. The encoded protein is CASSADPPGADLNTEAFF.

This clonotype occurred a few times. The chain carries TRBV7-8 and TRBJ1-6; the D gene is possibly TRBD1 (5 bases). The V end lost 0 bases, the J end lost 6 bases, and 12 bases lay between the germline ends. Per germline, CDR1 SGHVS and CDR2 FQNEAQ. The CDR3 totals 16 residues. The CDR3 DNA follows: TGTGCCAGCAGCTTAGCGGGGGGTACGGGTAATTCACCCCTCCACTTT. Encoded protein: CASSLAGGTGNSPLHF. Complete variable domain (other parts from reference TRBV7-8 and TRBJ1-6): GAGVSQSPRYKVAKRGQDVALRCDPISGHVSLFWYQQALGQGPEFLTYFQNEAQLDKSGLPSDRFFAERPEGSVSTLKIQRTQQEDSAVYLCASSLAGGTGNSPLHFGNGTRLTVT.

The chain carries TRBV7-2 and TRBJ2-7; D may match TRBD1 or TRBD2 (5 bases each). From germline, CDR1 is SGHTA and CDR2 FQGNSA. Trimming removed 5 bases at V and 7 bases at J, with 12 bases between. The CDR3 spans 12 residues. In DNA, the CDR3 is TGTGCCAGCAGCGCCGGGACCACAGAGCAGTACTTC. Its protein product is CASSAGTTEQYF.

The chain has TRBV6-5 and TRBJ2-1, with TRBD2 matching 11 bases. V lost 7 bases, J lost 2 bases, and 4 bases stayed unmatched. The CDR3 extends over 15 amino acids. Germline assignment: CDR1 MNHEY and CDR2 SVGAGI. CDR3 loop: CASTPGLAAYNEQFF. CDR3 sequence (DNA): TGTGCCAGCACTCCGGGACTAGCGGCCTACAATGAGCAGTTCTTC.

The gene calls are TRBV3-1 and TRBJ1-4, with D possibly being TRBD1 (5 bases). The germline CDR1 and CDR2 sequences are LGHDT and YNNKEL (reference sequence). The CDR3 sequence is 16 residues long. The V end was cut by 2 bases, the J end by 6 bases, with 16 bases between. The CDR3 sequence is CASSQRWGGADEKLFF. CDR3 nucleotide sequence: TGTGCCAGCAGCCAACGGTGGGGAGGGGCAGATGAAAAACTGTTTTTT.

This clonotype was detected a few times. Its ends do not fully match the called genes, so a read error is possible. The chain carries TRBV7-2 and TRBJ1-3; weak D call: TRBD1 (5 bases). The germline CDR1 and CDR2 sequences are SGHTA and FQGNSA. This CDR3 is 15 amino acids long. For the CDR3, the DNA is TGTGCCAGCAGTTTAGACAGCGGACAAGGAAACACCATATATTTT. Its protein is CASSLDSGQGNTIYF.

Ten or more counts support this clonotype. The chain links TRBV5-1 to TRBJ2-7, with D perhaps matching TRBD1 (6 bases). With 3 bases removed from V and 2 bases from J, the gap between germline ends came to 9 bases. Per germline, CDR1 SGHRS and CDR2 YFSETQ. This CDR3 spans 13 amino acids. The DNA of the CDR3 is TGCGCCAGCAGCTGGGACAACACCTACGAGCAGTACTTC. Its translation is CASSWDNTYEQYF. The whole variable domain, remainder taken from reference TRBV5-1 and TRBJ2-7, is KAGVTQTPRYLIKTRGQQVTLSCSPISGHRSVSWYQQTPGQGLQFLFEYFSETQRNKGNFPGRFSGRQFSNSRSEMNVSTLELGDSALYLCASSWDNTYEQYFGPGTRLTVT.

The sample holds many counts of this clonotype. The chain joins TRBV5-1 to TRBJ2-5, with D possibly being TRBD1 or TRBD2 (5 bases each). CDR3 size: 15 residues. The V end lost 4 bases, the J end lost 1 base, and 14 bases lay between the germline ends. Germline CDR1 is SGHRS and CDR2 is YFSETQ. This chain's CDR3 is CASSLTGAIQETQYF. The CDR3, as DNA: TGCGCCAGCAGCCTGACCGGGGCCATCCAAGAGACCCAGTACTTC.

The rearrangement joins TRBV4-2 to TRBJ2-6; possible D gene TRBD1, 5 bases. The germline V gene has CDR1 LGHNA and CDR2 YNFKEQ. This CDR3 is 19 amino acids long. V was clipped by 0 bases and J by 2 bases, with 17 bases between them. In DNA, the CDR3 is TGTGCCAGCAGCCAAGAACAAGGGGCTCCGCCAGCTGGGGCCAACGTCCTGACTTTC. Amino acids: CASSQEQGAPPAGANVLTF.

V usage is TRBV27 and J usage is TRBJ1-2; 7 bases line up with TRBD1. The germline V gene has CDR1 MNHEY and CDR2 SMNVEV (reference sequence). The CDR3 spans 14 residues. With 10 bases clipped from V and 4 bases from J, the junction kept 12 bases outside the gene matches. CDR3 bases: TGTGCCACCTCCGACAGGGCCATCGGCTATGGCTACACCTTC. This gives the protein CATSDRAIGYGYTF.

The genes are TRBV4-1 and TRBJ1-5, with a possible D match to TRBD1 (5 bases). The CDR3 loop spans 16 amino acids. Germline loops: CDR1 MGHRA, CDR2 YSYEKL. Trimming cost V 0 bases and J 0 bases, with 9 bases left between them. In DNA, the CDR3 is TGCGCCAGCAGCCAAGATTCAGGGCGTAGCAATCAGCCCCAGCATTTT. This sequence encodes CASSQDSGRSNQPQHF.

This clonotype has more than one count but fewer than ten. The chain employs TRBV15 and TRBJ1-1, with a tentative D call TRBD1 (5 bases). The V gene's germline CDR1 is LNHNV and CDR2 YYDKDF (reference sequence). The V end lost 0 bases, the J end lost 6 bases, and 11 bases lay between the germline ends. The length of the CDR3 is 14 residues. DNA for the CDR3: TGTGCCACCAGCAGAGATCTGGGGGTCTCTGAAGCTTTCTTT. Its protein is CATSRDLGVSEAFF.

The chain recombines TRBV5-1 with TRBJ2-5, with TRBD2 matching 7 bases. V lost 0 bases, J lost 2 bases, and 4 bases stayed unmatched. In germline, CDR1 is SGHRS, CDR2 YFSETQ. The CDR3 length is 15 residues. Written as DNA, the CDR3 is TGCGCCAGCAGCTTGGCGCTAGCGGAACAAGAGACCCAGTACTTC. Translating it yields CASSLALAEQETQYF.

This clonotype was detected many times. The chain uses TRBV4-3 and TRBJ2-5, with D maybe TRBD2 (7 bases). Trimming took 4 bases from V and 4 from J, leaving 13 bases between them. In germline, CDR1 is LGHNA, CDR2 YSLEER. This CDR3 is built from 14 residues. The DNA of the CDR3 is TGCGCCAGCAGCCTAAAGGGGGGGGTAGAGACCCAGTACTTC. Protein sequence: CASSLKGGVETQYF.

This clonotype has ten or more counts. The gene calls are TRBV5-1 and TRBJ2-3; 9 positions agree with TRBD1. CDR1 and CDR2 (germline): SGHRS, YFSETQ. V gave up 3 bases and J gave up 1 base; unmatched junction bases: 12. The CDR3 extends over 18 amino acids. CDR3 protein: CASSSGTGLSRGTDTQYF. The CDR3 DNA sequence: TGCGCCAGCAGCTCCGGGACAGGGCTTAGTCGCGGCACAGATACGCAGTATTTT.

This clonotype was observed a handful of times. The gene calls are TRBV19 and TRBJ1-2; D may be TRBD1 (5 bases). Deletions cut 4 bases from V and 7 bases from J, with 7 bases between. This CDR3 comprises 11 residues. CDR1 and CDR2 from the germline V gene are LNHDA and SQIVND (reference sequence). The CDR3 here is CASSRGFGYTF. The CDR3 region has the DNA TGTGCCAGTAGTAGGGGGTTTGGCTACACCTTC.

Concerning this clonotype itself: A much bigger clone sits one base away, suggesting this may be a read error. The CDR3 is CASSLTGAGNTIYF. CDR3 nucleotides: TGTGCCAGCAGCTTAACAGGGGCTGGAAACACCATATATTTT. The chain carries TRBV11-2 and TRBJ1-3, with 7 positions matching TRBD1. V trimming: 2 bases; J trimming: 2 bases; junction bases outside the gene matches: 0. The CDR3 runs to 14 residues. Germline CDR1 and CDR2: SGHAT and FQNNGV.

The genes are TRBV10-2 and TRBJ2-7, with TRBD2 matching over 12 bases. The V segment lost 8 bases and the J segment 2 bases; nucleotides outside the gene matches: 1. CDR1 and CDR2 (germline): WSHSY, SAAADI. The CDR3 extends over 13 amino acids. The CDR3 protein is CASGLAGTYEQYF. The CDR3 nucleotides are TGCGCCAGCGGACTAGCGGGGACCTACGAGCAGTACTTC.